The clone carrying this T cell receptor beta chain was counted ten times or more. The antigen is unknown. The germline V and J ends were trimmed by 3 bases and 0 bases, with 8 bases remaining between them. CDR3 size: 15 residues. CDR1 and CDR2 (germline): SEHNR, FQNEAQ (reference sequence). The time point: pre-sensitization, week 0. Treatment meaning: therapeutic diphenylcyclopropenone sensitization with weekly scalp DPC. These data are taken from a study of human T cells and chemical hapten exposure. Notes on the study in general: As the donors had alopecia, their immune response may differ from healthy people's.

Per the original data handling: Ranging from roughly 20,000 to 750,000, TCR counts per sample had a median value of around 94,000. TCRdb ran MiXCR on the RACE reads and lists one entry per CDR3 protein. The V and J calls reflect TCRdb's pipeline rather than the authors' work. The repertoire holds 250,000 or so distinct CDR3 sequences, with about 7.7% as singletons. This chain uses TRBV7-9 with TRBJ2-2; D gene ambiguous. The receptor was derived from a man younger than 35 with alopecia areata. Some clones in this sample may be carry-over from other donors' samples. This material consisted of whole blood, taken in connection with sensitization to the hapten diphenylcyclopropenone (DPC). CDR3 amino acids: CASSFNLANTGELFF. The CDR3 nucleotides are TGTGCCAGCAGCTTTAACTTAGCGAACACCGGGGAGCTGTTTTTT.